This T cell receptor beta chain is from a study of OX40 agonist ivuxolimab in advanced cancers. About the study: Melanoma, hepatocellular carcinoma, head and neck or renal cell cancer occurred in dose-escalation patients. Overall study findings and caveats: Determination of antigen specificity was not performed for the expanded peripheral T cells.

This CDR3 has 17 residues. CDR1 is LNHDA, CDR2 SQIVND, per germline (reference sequence). V gave up 2 bases and J gave up 0 bases; unmatched junction bases: 7. Libraries were prepared by immunoSEQ multiplex PCR; TCRdb keeps only in-frame clonotypes and omits some of them. The sample includes some 80,000 clones, over 80% seen only once; the top ten take less than 0.7%. In regard to this clone: What it recognizes is unknown.

The sample in question was CD4+ or CD8+ T cells sorted from blood, obtained in a trial of the OX40 agonist ivuxolimab. J is TRBJ2-7 and V is TRBV19; 10 positions match TRBD1. The TCR was taken from an adult with an advanced solid tumor such as melanoma, head and neck, liver or kidney cancer. Here the CDR3 reads CASSILVGQGPSYEQYF. The CDR3 nucleotides are TGTGCCAGTAGTATATTGGTGGGACAGGGGCCCTCCTACGAGCAGTACTTC.